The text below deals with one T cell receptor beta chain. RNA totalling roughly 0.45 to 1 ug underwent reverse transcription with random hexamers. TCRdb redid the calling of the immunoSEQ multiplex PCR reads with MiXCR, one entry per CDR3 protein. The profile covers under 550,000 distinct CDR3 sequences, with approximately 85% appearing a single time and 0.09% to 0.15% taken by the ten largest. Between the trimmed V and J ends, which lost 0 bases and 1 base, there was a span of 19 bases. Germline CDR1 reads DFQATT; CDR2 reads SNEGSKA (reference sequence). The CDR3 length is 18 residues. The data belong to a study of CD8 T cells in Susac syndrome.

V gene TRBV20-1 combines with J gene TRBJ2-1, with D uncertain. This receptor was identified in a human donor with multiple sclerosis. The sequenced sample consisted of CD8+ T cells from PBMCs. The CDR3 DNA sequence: TGCAGTGCTAGAGATCTCTTGTTAGGAATAGTGTCCTACAATGAGCAGTTCTTC. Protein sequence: CSARDLLLGIVSYNEQFF.